This is a list of T cell receptor beta chains from one sample in a study of T cells in Graves' hyperthyroidism and ophthalmopathy. MiXCR, run by TCRdb on the multiplex PCR reads, gives a single entry per CDR3 protein. Of approximately 300,000 distinct CDR3 sequences in the sample, 16% were seen once. The sample was blood. The receptor set was obtained from a man aged 30 to 45 with Graves' hyperthyroidism. The CDR3 runs from the conserved cysteine through the conserved F or W. The D gene is left open where the match is weak. Not every row has a clone size; where given, it reads once, few, many or a size class.

DNA: TGTGCCAGCAGCTTCAGCCAGAACACTGAAGCTTTCTTT
CDR3: CASSFSQNTEAFF
V: TRBV7-3
J: TRBJ1-1
size: many
D: NA

DNA: TGTGCCAGCAGTGAAGGGACAGCGGATAATGAGCAGTTCTTC
CDR3: CASSEGTADNEQFF
V: TRBV2
J: TRBJ2-1
size: many
D: NA

DNA: TGTGCCAGCAGCTTGACATGGACCACTGAAGCTTTCTTT
CDR3: CASSLTWTTEAFF
V: TRBV7-2
J: TRBJ1-1
size: NA
D: NA

DNA: TGTGCCAGCAGACCTCCCTCGGGGTGGGTCCCCTACGAGCAGTACTTC
CDR3: CASRPPSGWVPYEQYF
V: TRBV5-6
J: TRBJ2-7
size: many
D: NA

DNA: TGTGCCAGCAGTGAAGTGCTCCCGGGGAGGGGCGCAGATACGCAGTATTTT
CDR3: CASSEVLPGRGADTQYF
V: TRBV2
J: TRBJ2-3
size: many
D: TRBD2

DNA: TGTGCCTCTACCCGGGGGAGGGGGAGAGTCCCCGGGGAGCTGTTTTTT
CDR3: CASTRGRGRVPGELFF
V: TRBV30
J: TRBJ2-2
size: few
D: NA

DNA: TGCGCCAGCAGCAGTTGGGGGGCTGGGGACCAGTTCTTC
CDR3: CASSSWGAGDQFF
V: TRBV5-1
J: TRBJ2-1
size: NA
D: NA

DNA: TGTGCCAGCAGTCCCCTCGGGGGTCGGGGAGGGGAGCTGTTTTTT
CDR3: CASSPLGGRGGELFF
V: TRBV27
J: TRBJ2-2
size: many
D: NA

DNA: TGCGCCAGCAGGGGAGCGGGAGGCTTATCCGAGCAGTTCTTC
CDR3: CASRGAGGLSEQFF
V: TRBV5-1
J: TRBJ2-1
size: NA
D: TRBD2

DNA: TGCAGCGTTGATGGGACAGGGGGAGATACGCAGTATTTT
CDR3: CSVDGTGGDTQYF
V: TRBV29-1
J: TRBJ2-3
size: NA
D: TRBD1

DNA: TGTGCCAGCAGCTTTGAAACAAACGAGCAGTACTTC
CDR3: CASSFETNEQYF
V: TRBV7-8
J: TRBJ2-7
size: many
D: NA

DNA: TGTGCCAGCAGCTTAGACGCCGGACTAAACTATGGCTACACCTTC
CDR3: CASSLDAGLNYGYTF
V: TRBV13
J: TRBJ1-2
size: few
D: NA

DNA: TGTGCCAGCAGTAAAAACCGGGAAGCTTTCTTT
CDR3: CASSKNREAFF
V: TRBV28
J: TRBJ1-1
size: many
D: NA

DNA: TGTGCCAGCGCCCCGACAGATACGCAGTATTTT
CDR3: CASAPTDTQYF
V: TRBV2
J: TRBJ2-3
size: many
D: NA

DNA: TGTGCCAGTAGACCTCCGGAGGGCGGCAACGTCCTGACTTTC
CDR3: CASRPPEGGNVLTF
V: TRBV19
J: TRBJ2-6
size: NA
D: NA

DNA: TGTGCCATTACTAGCGGGAGTGTGGTGGCAGATACGCAGTATTTT
CDR3: CAITSGSVVADTQYF
V: TRBV28
J: TRBJ2-3
size: many
D: TRBD2

DNA: TGTGCCAGCAGCTTAGATGGCGGACAGTCTGGCTACACCTTC
CDR3: CASSLDGGQSGYTF
V: TRBV11-2
J: TRBJ1-2
size: many
D: NA

DNA: TGTGCCAGCAGTTTCCGGACGGATAGCTCCTACAATGAGCAGTTCTTC
CDR3: CASSFRTDSSYNEQFF
V: TRBV28
J: TRBJ2-1
size: many
D: NA

DNA: TGTGCCAGCAGCTACAGGACTAGCGGGACAAGCTCCTACGAGCAGTACTTC
CDR3: CASSYRTSGTSSYEQYF
V: TRBV7-2
J: TRBJ2-7
size: NA
D: TRBD2

DNA: TGTGCCAGTAGTATTTGGGGATCTAATGAAAAACTGTTTTTT
CDR3: CASSIWGSNEKLFF
V: TRBV19
J: TRBJ1-4
size: NA
D: NA

DNA: TGTGCCAGTAGTTCCAATAGCGGGCGGGCCTACAATGAGCAGTTCTTC
CDR3: CASSSNSGRAYNEQFF
V: TRBV19
J: TRBJ2-1
size: NA
D: TRBD2

DNA: TGTGCCAGCAGTTTGGACCCGTCCTCCTACGAGCAGTACTTC
CDR3: CASSLDPSSYEQYF
V: TRBV27
J: TRBJ2-7
size: many
D: NA

DNA: TGCAGTGCTAGAGCTACAGGCTACACTGAAGCTTTCTTT
CDR3: CSARATGYTEAFF
V: TRBV20-1
J: TRBJ1-1
size: NA
D: NA

DNA: TGTGCCAGCAGCTTATGGGGGACTAGCGGCTACAATGAGCAGTTCTTC
CDR3: CASSLWGTSGYNEQFF
V: TRBV7-3
J: TRBJ2-1
size: NA
D: TRBD2

DNA: TGCAGTGCTAGAGACTCTAGCAATCAGCCCCAGCATTTT
CDR3: CSARDSSNQPQHF
V: TRBV20-1
J: TRBJ1-5
size: many
D: NA

DNA: TGTGCCAGCAGCGTAGCTGCGGAGGTGGGCTACGAGCAGTACTTC
CDR3: CASSVAAEVGYEQYF
V: TRBV9
J: TRBJ2-7
size: NA
D: NA

DNA: TGTGCCAGCTCACCCATCTACGGTACTGGGGCCAACGTCCTGACTTTC
CDR3: CASSPIYGTGANVLTF
V: TRBV18
J: TRBJ2-6
size: many
D: NA

DNA: TGTGCCAGCAGTGGATGGGGGGTTGGCTACACCTTC
CDR3: CASSGWGVGYTF
V: TRBV25-1
J: TRBJ1-2
size: NA
D: NA

DNA: TGTGCCAGCAGTTACTCCCTCGAAGAGACCCAGTACTTC
CDR3: CASSYSLEETQYF
V: TRBV6-5
J: TRBJ2-5
size: many
D: NA

DNA: TGCAGTGCTAGAGGAGGGGCAGGGTCCCAGCCCCGGCATTTT
CDR3: CSARGGAGSQPRHF
V: TRBV20-1
J: TRBJ1-5
size: NA
D: NA

DNA: TGTGCCAGTAGTTTCGGACTTAACAACCCTGGATGGACCTACAATGAGCAGTTCTTC
CDR3: CASSFGLNNPGWTYNEQFF
V: TRBV19
J: TRBJ2-1
size: NA
D: NA

DNA: TGTGCCAGTAGTATAGATCGGAACGCCTACGAGCAGTACTTC
CDR3: CASSIDRNAYEQYF
V: TRBV19
J: TRBJ2-7
size: NA
D: NA

DNA: TGCAGTGCTAGAGAGGGAATCGGGGAGCTGTTTTTT
CDR3: CSAREGIGELFF
V: TRBV20-1
J: TRBJ2-2
size: many
D: NA

DNA: TGTGCCTGGACTTGGGCACCGAACACTGAAGCTTTCTTT
CDR3: CAWTWAPNTEAFF
V: TRBV30
J: TRBJ1-1
size: many
D: NA

DNA: TGTGCCAGCAGCTTGGGGTGGACTAGCGGGTCGGAGACCCAGTACTTC
CDR3: CASSLGWTSGSETQYF
V: TRBV11-2
J: TRBJ2-5
size: many
D: TRBD2

DNA: TGTGCCAGCAGCTTAATACAGGCGTTCTCTGGGGCCAACGTCCTGACTTTC
CDR3: CASSLIQAFSGANVLTF
V: TRBV5-6
J: TRBJ2-6
size: NA
D: NA

DNA: TGTGCCAGCAGCCCAACGACTAGTCCCGGGGAGCTGTTTTTT
CDR3: CASSPTTSPGELFF
V: TRBV11-2
J: TRBJ2-2
size: few
D: NA

DNA: TGTGCCAGCAGCTTGCCTAGCGTGGTTACCTACAATGAGCAGTTCTTC
CDR3: CASSLPSVVTYNEQFF
V: TRBV7-9
J: TRBJ2-1
size: few
D: NA

DNA: TGTGCCAGCAGTTTTCGGTCTTTGGACCACCCGGGACGACAACAGGAGACCCAGTACTTC
CDR3: CASSFRSLDHPGRQQETQYF
V: TRBV28
J: TRBJ2-5
size: many
D: NA

DNA: TGTGCCAGCAGCGAGGACAGCCTGATCGCCAAAAACATTCAGTACTTC
CDR3: CASSEDSLIAKNIQYF
V: TRBV9
J: TRBJ2-4
size: NA
D: NA

DNA: TGTGCCAGCAGCTTCACCACACCAGGCACAGATACGCAGTATTTT
CDR3: CASSFTTPGTDTQYF
V: TRBV5-5
J: TRBJ2-3
size: few
D: NA

DNA: TGTGCCAGCAGCTGGTTGCTAGCGGGAGGGACCTACGAGCAGTACTTC
CDR3: CASSWLLAGGTYEQYF
V: TRBV5-6
J: TRBJ2-7
size: few
D: TRBD2

DNA: TGTGCCAGCAGTTTTGGCGGGAGGGCCTACAATGAGCAGTTCTTC
CDR3: CASSFGGRAYNEQFF
V: TRBV12-3/TRBV12-4
J: TRBJ2-1
size: many
D: TRBD2

DNA: TGTGCCAGCAGTATGGATCGGGACAGGGAGCTGTTTTTT
CDR3: CASSMDRDRELFF
V: TRBV27
J: TRBJ2-2
size: many
D: NA

DNA: TGCAGTGCTAGAGCGTTCCGCGGGAGGGCTCGGACCCAGTACTTC
CDR3: CSARAFRGRARTQYF
V: TRBV20-1
J: TRBJ2-5
size: many
D: TRBD2

DNA: TGTGCCAGTCAGAGTAGAGGCTCCTACGAGCAGTACTTC
CDR3: CASQSRGSYEQYF
V: TRBV28
J: TRBJ2-7
size: many
D: NA

DNA: TGTGCCAGCAGTGAATTGGGGACAGGGCCCCACGAGCAGTACTTC
CDR3: CASSELGTGPHEQYF
V: TRBV6-1
J: TRBJ2-7
size: once
D: TRBD1

DNA: TGCGCCAGCAGTCCGGGGACAGCGAACACCGGGGAGCTGTTTTTT
CDR3: CASSPGTANTGELFF
V: TRBV5-1
J: TRBJ2-2
size: many
D: TRBD1

DNA: TGCAGTGCCCGGGACCGGGGTCTGGGGACCCAGTACTTC
CDR3: CSARDRGLGTQYF
V: TRBV20-1
J: TRBJ2-5
size: few
D: NA

DNA: TGTGCCAGTAGTACTACCGGGACTAGCGGGTCTGTCTACAATGAGCAGTTCTTC
CDR3: CASSTTGTSGSVYNEQFF
V: TRBV19
J: TRBJ2-1
size: NA
D: TRBD2

DNA: TGCGCCAGCAGCCAAGTGGGCAGGGTCCGAGGGACTGGGGCCAACGTCCTGACTTTC
CDR3: CASSQVGRVRGTGANVLTF
V: TRBV4-1
J: TRBJ2-6
size: once
D: NA

DNA: TGTGCCACCAGTGACAGCGGCCAGGGGGCTTCGTCCCAGCATTTT
CDR3: CATSDSGQGASSQHF
V: TRBV24-1
J: TRBJ1-5
size: NA
D: TRBD1